The rows below give T cell receptor beta chains drawn from one sample of a study of blood T cells in healthy people across ages. TCRdb analysed the 5' RACE reads with MiXCR anew, one entry per CDR3 protein. The repertoire consists of about 580,000 distinct CDR3 sequences, with roughly 43% occurring once and the leading ten covering around 25%. Sequencing was done on a sample of blood. These receptors were obtained from a man older than 75 in good health. The CDR3 runs from the conserved cysteine through the conserved F or W. A D gene is named only where the DNA matches it firmly. Rows give clone size only sometimes, using once, few, many, or a class for an expanded clone.

clone_size	v_call	j_call	d_call	cdr3_nt	cdr3_aa
NA	TRBV29-1	TRBJ1-1	NA	TGCAGCGCTGGGCAGGGATTTGGAACTGAAGCTTTCTTT	CSAGQGFGTEAFF
NA	TRBV29-1	TRBJ2-1	NA	TGCAGCGTTGACCTAACAGGGAACAATGAGCAGTTCTTC	CSVDLTGNNEQFF
NA	TRBV20-1	TRBJ2-5	TRBD1	TGCAGTGCGCCTCAGGGGGCGGGATACCAAGAGACCCAGTACTTC	CSAPQGAGYQETQYF
NA	TRBV12-3/TRBV12-4	TRBJ1-5	NA	TGTGCCACCACGGGGGGGAATCAGCCCCAGCATTTT	CATTGGNQPQHF
few	TRBV25-1	TRBJ1-1	NA	TGTGCCAGCAGGGGGGACAACGAAGCTTTCTTT	CASRGDNEAFF
NA	TRBV4-3	TRBJ2-7	TRBD2	TGCGCCAGCAACCAAGCCGGGACGAGCGGGAGCTACGAGCAGTACTTC	CASNQAGTSGSYEQYF
NA	TRBV4-2	TRBJ2-2	TRBD2	TGTGCCAGCAGCCAAGGGACTGCGGGGGAAGGGGAGCTGTTTTTT	CASSQGTAGEGELFF
NA	TRBV2	TRBJ2-7	NA	TGTGCCAGCAGAAACCGGGGTTATGAGCAGTACTTC	CASRNRGYEQYF
NA	TRBV6-5	TRBJ2-3	TRBD2	TGTGCCAGCAGTTACTCGGGACTAGCGGGGCTCGTCGGGGGCACAGATACGCAGTATTTT	CASSYSGLAGLVGGTDTQYF
NA	TRBV5-1	TRBJ2-7	NA	TGCGCCAGCAGCGACACACAGGGCTACGAGCAGTACTTC	CASSDTQGYEQYF
NA	TRBV7-9	TRBJ1-2	NA	TGTGCCAGCAGCCCTGGATACTTGACGGAGGGGAACTATGGCTACACCTTC	CASSPGYLTEGNYGYTF
NA	TRBV29-1	TRBJ2-7	NA	TGCAGCGGACAGGTTCTTTTGGGCGAGCAGTACTTC	CSGQVLLGEQYF
few	TRBV5-1	TRBJ2-4	NA	TGCGCCAGCAGCTTCGACAGTAGCAAAAACATTCAGTACTTC	CASSFDSSKNIQYF
NA	TRBV10-1	TRBJ2-3	TRBD2	TGCGCCGGCGAGCCAGGCATAGCGGGGGGTTACCGAGATACGCAGTATTTT	CAGEPGIAGGYRDTQYF
few	TRBV20-1	TRBJ1-2	NA	TGCAGTGCTATCTCAGGGGCAGGGGGCTACACCTTC	CSAISGAGGYTF
few	TRBV27	TRBJ2-7	NA	TGTGCCAGCGGCCCCCGCACCTACGAGCAGTACTTC	CASGPRTYEQYF
NA	TRBV4-2	TRBJ2-1	TRBD1	TGTGCCAGCAGCCAAGGGGCAGGGGGCGTTTATGAGCAGTTCTTC	CASSQGAGGVYEQFF
few	TRBV25-1	TRBJ2-3	NA	TGTGCCAGCAGTGACGACAGACGCACAGATACGCAGTATTTT	CASSDDRRTDTQYF
few	TRBV3-1	TRBJ1-2	TRBD1	TGTGCCAGCAGCCAAGATCAAAGGGGGCGCTACACCTTC	CASSQDQRGRYTF
NA	TRBV6-1	TRBJ2-1	NA	TGTGCCAGCAGTCAAGCGACACCGGAATACAATGAGCAGTTCTTC	CASSQATPEYNEQFF
few	TRBV7-9	TRBJ2-7	NA	TGTGCCAGCGAGGCCTACGAGCAGTACTTC	CASEAYEQYF
NA	TRBV9	TRBJ2-5	TRBD1	TGTGCCAGCAGCGTCTATGGACAGGGGGGACAAGAGACCCAGTACTTC	CASSVYGQGGQETQYF
many	TRBV6-6	TRBJ2-5	TRBD2	TGTGCCAGCAGTCCAGCGGGGAGTCGGGAGACCCAGTACTTC	CASSPAGSRETQYF
few	TRBV25-1	TRBJ2-7	TRBD2	TGTGCCAGCAGTGCACACGGGGGGGCGCGGTACGAGCAGTACTTC	CASSAHGGARYEQYF
NA	TRBV20-1	TRBJ2-7	NA	TGCAGTGCTAGCAGGTCGGCCGGGGATTTGCTTTTTGACGAGCAGTACTTC	CSASRSAGDLLFDEQYF
many	TRBV6-5	TRBJ2-4	NA	TGTGCCAGCAGTTATTACCTAGGTCGGGATGGGGCCAAAAACATTCAGTACTTC	CASSYYLGRDGAKNIQYF
few	TRBV12-3/TRBV12-4	TRBJ2-3	NA	TGTGCCAGCAGCCTGCTGGTAGATACGCAGTATTTT	CASSLLVDTQYF
NA	TRBV5-6	TRBJ2-1	NA	TGTGCCAGCAGCCCATTTGGCCTAGCGTCGAATGAGCAGTTCTTC	CASSPFGLASNEQFF
NA	TRBV6-4	TRBJ2-1	TRBD1	TGTGCCAGCGCTCCGGGGACAGGGAGTTACAATGAGCAGTTCTTC	CASAPGTGSYNEQFF
few	TRBV20-1	TRBJ2-3	TRBD1	TGCAGTGCTACAAGACAGGGTCCAGATACGCAGTATTTT	CSATRQGPDTQYF
once	TRBV10-3	TRBJ2-7	NA	TGTGCCATCAGGATAGACGGGACCTACGAGCAGTACTTC	CAIRIDGTYEQYF
few	TRBV18	TRBJ2-1	NA	TGTGCCAGCTCCCCAGGGTATCAGGATGAGCAGTTCTTC	CASSPGYQDEQFF
few	TRBV15	TRBJ2-1	NA	TGTGCCACCGGAGAGTATGGAGGCGAGCAGTTCTTC	CATGEYGGEQFF
NA	TRBV7-6	TRBJ2-5	TRBD2	TGTGCCAGCAGCTTAGCCCTAGCGGGGGTTTACCAAGAGACCCAGTACTTC	CASSLALAGVYQETQYF
few	TRBV29-1	TRBJ2-1	NA	TGCAGCGTTGTTGGGTGGACCCAAGAGCAGTTCTTC	CSVVGWTQEQFF